The sequence of this T cell receptor beta chain was determined in a study of preoperative IRX-2 immunotherapy in early breast cancer. Specified treatment: preoperative locoregional IRX-2 cytokine immunotherapy. Samples came from a phase Ib trial of preoperative locoregional IRX-2 cytokine immunotherapy. Germline-derived CDR1 and CDR2 are GTSNPN and SVGIG (reference sequence). This CDR3 has 13 residues. V was clipped by 0 bases and J by 4 bases, with 7 bases between them. TCRdb's copy holds only in-frame clones and misses some; the assay was immunoSEQ multiplex PCR. The sample holds roughly 57,000 clones, less than 95% seen once.

Sample collection occurred from a patient treated with IRX-2 immunotherapy. The TCR was taken from a human donor with breast cancer. The chain recombines TRBV30 with TRBJ1-5, with D unclear. In DNA form, the CDR3 reads TGTGCCTGGAGTGTAAATAGGAATCAGCCCCAGCATTTT. Translating gives CAWSVNRNQPQHF.